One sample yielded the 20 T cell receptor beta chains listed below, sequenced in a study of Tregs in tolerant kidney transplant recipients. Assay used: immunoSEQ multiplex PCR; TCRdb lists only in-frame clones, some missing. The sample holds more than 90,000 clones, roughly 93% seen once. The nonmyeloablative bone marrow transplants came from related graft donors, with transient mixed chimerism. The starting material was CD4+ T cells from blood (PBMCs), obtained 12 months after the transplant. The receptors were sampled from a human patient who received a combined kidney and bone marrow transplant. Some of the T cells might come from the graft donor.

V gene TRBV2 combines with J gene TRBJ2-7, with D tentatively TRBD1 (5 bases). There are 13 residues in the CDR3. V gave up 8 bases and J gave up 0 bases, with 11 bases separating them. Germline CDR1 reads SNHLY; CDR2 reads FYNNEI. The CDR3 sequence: CASQRTFSYEQYF. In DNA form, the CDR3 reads TGTGCCAGCCAACGGACATTCTCCTACGAGCAGTACTTC.

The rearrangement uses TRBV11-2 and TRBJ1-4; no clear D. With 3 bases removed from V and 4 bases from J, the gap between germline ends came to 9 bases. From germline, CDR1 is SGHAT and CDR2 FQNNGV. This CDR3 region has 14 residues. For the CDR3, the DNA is TGTGCCAGCAGCTTCAGGCCCGATAATGAAAAACTGTTTTTT. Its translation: CASSFRPDNEKLFF.

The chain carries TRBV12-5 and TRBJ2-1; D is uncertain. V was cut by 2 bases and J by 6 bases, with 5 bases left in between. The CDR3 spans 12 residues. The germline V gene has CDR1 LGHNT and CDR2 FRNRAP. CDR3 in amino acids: CASGLTSNEQFF. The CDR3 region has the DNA TGTGCTAGTGGTTTGACATCCAATGAGCAGTTCTTC.

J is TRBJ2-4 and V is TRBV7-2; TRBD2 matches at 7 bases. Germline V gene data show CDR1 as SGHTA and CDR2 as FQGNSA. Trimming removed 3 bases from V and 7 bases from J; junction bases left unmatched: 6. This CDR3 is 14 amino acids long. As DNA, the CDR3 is TGTGCCAGCAGCTTGGCGGGAGTATTGAACATTCAGTACTTC. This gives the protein CASSLAGVLNIQYF.

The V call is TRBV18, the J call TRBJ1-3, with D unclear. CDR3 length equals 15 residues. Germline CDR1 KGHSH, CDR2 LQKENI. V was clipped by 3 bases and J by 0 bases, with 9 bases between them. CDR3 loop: CASSPGQFSGNTIYF. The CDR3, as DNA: TGTGCCAGCTCACCTGGTCAGTTCTCTGGAAACACCATATATTTT. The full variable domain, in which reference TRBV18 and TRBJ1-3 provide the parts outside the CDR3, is NAGVMQNPRHLVRRRGQEARLRCSPMKGHSHVYWYRQLPEEGLKFMVYLQKENIIDESGMPKERFSAEFPKEGPSILRIQQVVRGDSAAYFCASSPGQFSGNTIYFGEGSWLTVV.

The CDR3 here is CASSQVSRVEGTGELFF. The CDR3 DNA sequence: TGTGCCAGCAGCCAAGTGTCCCGTGTTGAGGGCACCGGGGAGCTGTTTTTT. The chain is built from TRBV14 and TRBJ2-2, with D possibly matching TRBD2 (5 bases). The germline gives CDR1 SGHDN, CDR2 FVKESK. The CDR3 spans 17 residues. V lost 1 base and J 4 bases, leaving 16 bases between the germline ends.

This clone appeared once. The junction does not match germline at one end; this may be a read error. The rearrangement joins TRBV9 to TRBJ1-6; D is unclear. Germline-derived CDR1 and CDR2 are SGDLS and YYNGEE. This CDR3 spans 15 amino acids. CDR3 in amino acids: CASSGTGINNSPLHF. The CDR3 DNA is TGTGCCAGCAGCGGAACCGGGATAAATAATTCCCCCCTCCACTTT.

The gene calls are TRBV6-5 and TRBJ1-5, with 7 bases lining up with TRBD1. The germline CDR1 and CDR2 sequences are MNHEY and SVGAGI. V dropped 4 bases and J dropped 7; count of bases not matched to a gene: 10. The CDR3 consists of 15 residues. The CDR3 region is CASSSLTGEDQPQHF. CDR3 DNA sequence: TGTGCCAGCAGTTCCCTAACAGGGGAGGACCAGCCCCAGCATTTT.

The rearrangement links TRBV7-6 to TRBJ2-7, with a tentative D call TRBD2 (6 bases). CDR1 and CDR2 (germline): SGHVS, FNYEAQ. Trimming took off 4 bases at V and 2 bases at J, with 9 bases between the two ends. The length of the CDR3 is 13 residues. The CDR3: CASSSRDPYEQYF. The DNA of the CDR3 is TGTGCCAGCAGCTCGCGGGACCCCTACGAGCAGTACTTC. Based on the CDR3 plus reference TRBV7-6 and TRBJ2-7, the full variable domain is GAGVSQSPRYKVTKRGQDVALRCDPISGHVSLYWYRQALGQGPEFLTYFNYEAQQDKSGLPNDRFSAERPEGSISTLTIQRTEQRDSAMYRCASSSRDPYEQYFGPGTRLTVT.

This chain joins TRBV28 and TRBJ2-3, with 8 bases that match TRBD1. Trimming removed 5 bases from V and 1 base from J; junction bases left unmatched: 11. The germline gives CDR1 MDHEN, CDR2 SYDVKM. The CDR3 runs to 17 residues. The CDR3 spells CASSPGTGDRGTDTQYF. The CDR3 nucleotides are TGTGCCAGCAGTCCCGGGACAGGAGACCGGGGCACAGATACGCAGTATTTT.

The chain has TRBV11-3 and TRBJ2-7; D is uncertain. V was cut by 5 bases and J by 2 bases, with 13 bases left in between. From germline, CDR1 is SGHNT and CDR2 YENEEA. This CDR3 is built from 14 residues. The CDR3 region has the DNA TGTGCCAGCAGCGTAGGTGCGGCCCCCTACGAGCAGTACTTC. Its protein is CASSVGAAPYEQYF.

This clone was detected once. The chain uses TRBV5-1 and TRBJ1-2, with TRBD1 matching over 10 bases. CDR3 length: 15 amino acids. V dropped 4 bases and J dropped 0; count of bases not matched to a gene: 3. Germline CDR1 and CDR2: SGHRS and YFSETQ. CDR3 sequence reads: CASSMGQGSNYGYTF. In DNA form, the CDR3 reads TGCGCCAGCAGCATGGGACAGGGGTCTAACTATGGCTACACCTTC. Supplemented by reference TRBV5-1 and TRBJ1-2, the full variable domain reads KAGVTQTPRYLIKTRGQQVTLSCSPISGHRSVSWYQQTPGQGLQFLFEYFSETQRNKGNFPGRFSGRQFSNSRSEMNVSTLELGDSALYLCASSMGQGSNYGYTFGSGTRLTVV.

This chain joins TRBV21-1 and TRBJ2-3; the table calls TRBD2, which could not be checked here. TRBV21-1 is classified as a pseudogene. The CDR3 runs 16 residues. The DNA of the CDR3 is TGTGCCAGCACCATGCTCAGCGGGAGGGTCACAGATACGCAGTATTTT. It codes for CASTMLSGRVTDTQYF.

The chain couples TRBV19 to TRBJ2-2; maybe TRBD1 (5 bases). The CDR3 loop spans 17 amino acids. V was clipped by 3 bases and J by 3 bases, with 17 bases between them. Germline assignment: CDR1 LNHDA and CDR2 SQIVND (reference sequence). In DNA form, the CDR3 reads TGTGCCAGTAGTATCCTATCAGGGAAGGGATACACCGGGGAGCTGTTTTTT. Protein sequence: CASSILSGKGYTGELFF.

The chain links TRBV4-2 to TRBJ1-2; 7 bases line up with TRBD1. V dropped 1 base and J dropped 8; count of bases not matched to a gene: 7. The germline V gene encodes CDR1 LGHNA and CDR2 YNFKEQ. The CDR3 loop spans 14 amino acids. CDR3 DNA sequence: TGTGCCAGCAGCCAAGCAACAGGGGCGGGGGGCTACACCTTC. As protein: CASSQATGAGGYTF.

The CDR3 region has the DNA TGCGCCAGCGTTTCCGGGACTTCGAACACCGGGGAGCTGTTTTTT. Protein sequence: CASVSGTSNTGELFF. V gene TRBV5-1 combines with J gene TRBJ2-2, with D possibly being TRBD2 (6 bases). The germline V gene has CDR1 SGHRS and CDR2 YFSETQ. The length of the CDR3 is 15 residues. Trimming left V 7 bases short and J 0 bases short, with 13 bases between.

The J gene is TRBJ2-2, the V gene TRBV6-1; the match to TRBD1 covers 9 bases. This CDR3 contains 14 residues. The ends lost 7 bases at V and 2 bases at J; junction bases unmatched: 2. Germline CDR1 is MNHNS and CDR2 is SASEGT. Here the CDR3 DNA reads TGTGCCAGCACGGGACAGGGTAACACCGGGGAGCTGTTTTTT. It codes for CASTGQGNTGELFF.

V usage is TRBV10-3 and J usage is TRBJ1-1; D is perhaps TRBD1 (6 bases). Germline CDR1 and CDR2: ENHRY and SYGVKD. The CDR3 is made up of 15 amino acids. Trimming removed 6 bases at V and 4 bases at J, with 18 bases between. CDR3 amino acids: CAIRPGTLKGTEAFF. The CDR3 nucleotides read TGTGCCATCAGACCCGGGACACTTAAAGGCACTGAAGCTTTCTTT.

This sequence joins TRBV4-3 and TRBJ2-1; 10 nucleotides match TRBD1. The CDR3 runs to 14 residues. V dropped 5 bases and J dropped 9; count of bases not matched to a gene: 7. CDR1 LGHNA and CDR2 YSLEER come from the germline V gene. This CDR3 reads CASSFRTGGLEQFF. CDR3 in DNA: TGCGCCAGCAGCTTTCGGACAGGGGGTCTTGAGCAGTTCTTC.

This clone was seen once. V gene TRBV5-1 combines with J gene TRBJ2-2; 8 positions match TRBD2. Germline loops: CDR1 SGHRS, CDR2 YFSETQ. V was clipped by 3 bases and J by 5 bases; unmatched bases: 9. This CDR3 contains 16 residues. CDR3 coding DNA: TGCGCCAGCAGCTCGGGCGGCGGGAGGAAAACCGGGGAGCTGTTTTTT. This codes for CASSSGGGRKTGELFF.